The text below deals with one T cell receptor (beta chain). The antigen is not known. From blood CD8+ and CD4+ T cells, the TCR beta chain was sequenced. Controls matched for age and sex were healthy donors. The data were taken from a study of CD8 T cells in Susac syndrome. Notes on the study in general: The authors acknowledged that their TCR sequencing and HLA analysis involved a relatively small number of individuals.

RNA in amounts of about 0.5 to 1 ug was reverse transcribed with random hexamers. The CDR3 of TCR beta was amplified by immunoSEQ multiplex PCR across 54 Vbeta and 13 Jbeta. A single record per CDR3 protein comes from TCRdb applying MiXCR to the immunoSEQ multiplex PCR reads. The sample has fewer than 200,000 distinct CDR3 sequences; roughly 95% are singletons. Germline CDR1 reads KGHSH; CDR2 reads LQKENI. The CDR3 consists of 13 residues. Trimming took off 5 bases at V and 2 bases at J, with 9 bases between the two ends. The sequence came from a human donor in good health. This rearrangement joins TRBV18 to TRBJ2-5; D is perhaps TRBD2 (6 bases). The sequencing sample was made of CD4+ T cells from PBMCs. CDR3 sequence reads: CASSKGLQETQYF. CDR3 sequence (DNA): TGTGCCAGCTCAAAGGGACTTCAAGAGACCCAGTACTTC.